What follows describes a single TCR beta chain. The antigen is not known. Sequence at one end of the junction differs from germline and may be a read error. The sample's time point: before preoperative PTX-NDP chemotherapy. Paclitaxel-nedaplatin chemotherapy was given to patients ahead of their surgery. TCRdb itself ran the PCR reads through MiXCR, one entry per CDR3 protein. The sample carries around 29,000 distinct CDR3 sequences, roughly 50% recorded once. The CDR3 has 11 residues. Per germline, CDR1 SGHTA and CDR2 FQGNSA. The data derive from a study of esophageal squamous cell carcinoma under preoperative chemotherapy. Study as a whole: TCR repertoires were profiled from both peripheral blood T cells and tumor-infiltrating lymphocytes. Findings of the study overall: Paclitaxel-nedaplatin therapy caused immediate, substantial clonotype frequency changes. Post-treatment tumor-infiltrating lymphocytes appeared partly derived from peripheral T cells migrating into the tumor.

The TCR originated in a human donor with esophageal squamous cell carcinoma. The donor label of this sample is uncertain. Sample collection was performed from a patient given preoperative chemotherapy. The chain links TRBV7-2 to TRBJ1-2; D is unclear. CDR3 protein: CASSPDSQATF. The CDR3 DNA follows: TGTGCCAGCAGCCCAGACTCCCAAGCTACCTTT.